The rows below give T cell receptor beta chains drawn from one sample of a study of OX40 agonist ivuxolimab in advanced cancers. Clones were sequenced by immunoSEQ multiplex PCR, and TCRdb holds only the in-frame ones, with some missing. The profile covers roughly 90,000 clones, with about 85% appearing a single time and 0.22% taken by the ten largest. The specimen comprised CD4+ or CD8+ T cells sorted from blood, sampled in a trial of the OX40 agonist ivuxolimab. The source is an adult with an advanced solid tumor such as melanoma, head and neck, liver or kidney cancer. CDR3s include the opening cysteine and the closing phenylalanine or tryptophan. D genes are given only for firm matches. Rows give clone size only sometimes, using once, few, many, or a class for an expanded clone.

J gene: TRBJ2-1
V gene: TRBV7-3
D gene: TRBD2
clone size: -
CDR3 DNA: TGTGCCAGCAGCTTAGAGGCGGGGGGAACGGGTGAGCAGTTCTTC
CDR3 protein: CASSLEAGGTGEQFF

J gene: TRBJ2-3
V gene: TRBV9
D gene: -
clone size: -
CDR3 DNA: TGTGCCAGCAGCGATTGGGGGGCAGATACGCAGTATTTT
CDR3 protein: CASSDWGADTQYF

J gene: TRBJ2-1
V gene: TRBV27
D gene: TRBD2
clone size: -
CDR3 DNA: TGTGCCAGCGGCCGGGACTACACTTGGAATGAGCAGTTCTTC
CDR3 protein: CASGRDYTWNEQFF

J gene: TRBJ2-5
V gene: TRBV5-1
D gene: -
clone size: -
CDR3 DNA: TGCGCCAGCACCTTAACCCCGACTAGTATCGAGACCCAGTACTTC
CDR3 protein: CASTLTPTSIETQYF

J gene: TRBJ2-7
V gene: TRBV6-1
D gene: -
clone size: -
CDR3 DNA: TGTGCCAGCAAATTATCGTCAGCGAGGGAGCAGTACTTC
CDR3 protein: CASKLSSAREQYF

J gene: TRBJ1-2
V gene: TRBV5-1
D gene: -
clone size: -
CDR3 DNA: TGCGCCAGCAGCTTGGATGGGGGCGCACTGGACTATGGCTACACCTTC
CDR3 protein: CASSLDGGALDYGYTF

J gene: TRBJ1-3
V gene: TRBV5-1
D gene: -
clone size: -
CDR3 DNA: TGTGCCAGCAGCTTCCCGGGTGTTGGAAACACCATATATTTT
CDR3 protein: CASSFPGVGNTIYF

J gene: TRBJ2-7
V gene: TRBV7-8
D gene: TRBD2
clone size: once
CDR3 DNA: TGTGCCAGCAGCCCCAGGAGGCTAGCGGGTTCGTCTACCTACGAGCAGTACTTC
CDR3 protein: CASSPRRLAGSSTYEQYF

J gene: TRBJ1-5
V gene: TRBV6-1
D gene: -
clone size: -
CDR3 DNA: TGTGCCAGCAGTGAATACGCCTGGGGCAATCAGCCCCAGCATTTT
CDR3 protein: CASSEYAWGNQPQHF

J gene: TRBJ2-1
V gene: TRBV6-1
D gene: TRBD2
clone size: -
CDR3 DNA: TGTGCCAGCAGTAAAGGGACTAGCGGGAGGGGGAGCTCCTACAATGAGCAGTTCTTC
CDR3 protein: CASSKGTSGRGSSYNEQFF

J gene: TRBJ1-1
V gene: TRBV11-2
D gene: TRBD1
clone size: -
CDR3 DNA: TGTGCCAGCAGCCAGACGGACAGGGGGCGAGGCACTGAAGCTTTCTTT
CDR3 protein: CASSQTDRGRGTEAFF

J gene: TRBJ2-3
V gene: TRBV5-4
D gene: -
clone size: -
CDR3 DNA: TGTGCCAGCAGCTTGCGATCGGGTGGGGTTTCCACAGATACGCAGTATTTT
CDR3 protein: CASSLRSGGVSTDTQYF

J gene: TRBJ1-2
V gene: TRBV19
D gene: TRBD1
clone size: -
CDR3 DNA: TGTGCCAGTTCCCCAGGGGGATATGGCTACACCTTC
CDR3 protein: CASSPGGYGYTF

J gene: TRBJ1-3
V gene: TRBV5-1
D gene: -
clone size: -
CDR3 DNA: TGCGCCAGCAGCTTGGGGGGACGGACGTCTGGAAACACCATATATTTT
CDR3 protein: CASSLGGRTSGNTIYF

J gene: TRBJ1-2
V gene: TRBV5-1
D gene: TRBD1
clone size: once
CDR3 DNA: TGCGCCAGCAGCTCTAGGACAGGGGGCTCGGGAGGCTACACCTTC
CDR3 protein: CASSSRTGGSGGYTF

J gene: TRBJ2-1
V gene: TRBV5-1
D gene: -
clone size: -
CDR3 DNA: TGCGCCAGCAGCAGAAGCTACAATGAGCAGTTCTTC
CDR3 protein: CASSRSYNEQFF

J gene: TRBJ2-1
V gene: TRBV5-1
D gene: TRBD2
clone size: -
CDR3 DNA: TGCGCCAGCAGCTTGGGATGGGCTAGCGGCGGGGTTAAGGGCTACAATGAGCAGTTCTTC
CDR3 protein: CASSLGWASGGVKGYNEQFF

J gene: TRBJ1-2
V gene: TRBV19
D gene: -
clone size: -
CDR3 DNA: TGTGCCAGTAGTATAGATGGTAGGGGACGAGTCTATGGCTACACCTTC
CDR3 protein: CASSIDGRGRVYGYTF

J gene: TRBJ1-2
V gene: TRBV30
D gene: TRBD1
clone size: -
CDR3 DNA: TGTGCCTGGAGTGTACAATCGGCAGGGGGCGCGTATGGCTACACCTTC
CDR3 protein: CAWSVQSAGGAYGYTF

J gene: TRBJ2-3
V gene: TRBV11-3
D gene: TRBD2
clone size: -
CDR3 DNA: TGTGCCAGCAGTATAGTAGCGGGCTCACGAGATACGCAGTATTTT
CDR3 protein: CASSIVAGSRDTQYF

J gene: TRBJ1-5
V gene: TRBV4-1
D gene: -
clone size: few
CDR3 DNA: TGCGCCAGCAGCCTACCGGGGGTCGATCAGCCCCAGCATTTT
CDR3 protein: CASSLPGVDQPQHF

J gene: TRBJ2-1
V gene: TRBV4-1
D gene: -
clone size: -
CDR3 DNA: TGCGCCAGCAGCCAATTGGACTTGATGGCCTACAATGAGCAGTTCTTC
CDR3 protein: CASSQLDLMAYNEQFF

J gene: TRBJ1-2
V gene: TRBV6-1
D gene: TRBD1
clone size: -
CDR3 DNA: TGTGCCGGCCTAGACAGGGGCCCAGCTAACTATGGCTACACCTTC
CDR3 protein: CAGLDRGPANYGYTF

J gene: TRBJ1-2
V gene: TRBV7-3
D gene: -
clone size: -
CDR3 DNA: TGTGCCAGCAGCCGGGACGGCTATGGCTACACCTTC
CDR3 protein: CASSRDGYGYTF

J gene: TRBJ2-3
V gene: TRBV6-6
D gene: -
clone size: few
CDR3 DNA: TGTGCCAGCAGATCAGGGACAGATACGCAGTATTTT
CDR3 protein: CASRSGTDTQYF

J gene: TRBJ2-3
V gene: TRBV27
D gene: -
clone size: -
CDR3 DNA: TGTGCCAGCAGTTTGTATGGGGATACGCAGTATTTT
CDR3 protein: CASSLYGDTQYF

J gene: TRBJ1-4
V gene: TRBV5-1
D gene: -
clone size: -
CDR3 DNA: TGCGCCAGCAGCCGCGCAATCTCAACTAATGAAAAACTGTTTTTT
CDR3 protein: CASSRAISTNEKLFF

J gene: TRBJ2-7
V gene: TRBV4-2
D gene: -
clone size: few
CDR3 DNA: TGTGCCAGCAGCCAGGACACTCGGTTGGCGGTTGTTCGGAGAAGCTACGAGCAGTACTTC
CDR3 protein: CASSQDTRLAVVRRSYEQYF

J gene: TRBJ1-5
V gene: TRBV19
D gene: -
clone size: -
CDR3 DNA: TGTGCCAGTTCGAGGACAGCAGGGGCCCGCAATCAGCCCCAGCATTTT
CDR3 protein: CASSRTAGARNQPQHF

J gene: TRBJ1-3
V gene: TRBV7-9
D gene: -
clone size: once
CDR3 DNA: TGTGCCAGCAGCCAATCCGGGTATGGAAACACCATATATTTT
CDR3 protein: CASSQSGYGNTIYF